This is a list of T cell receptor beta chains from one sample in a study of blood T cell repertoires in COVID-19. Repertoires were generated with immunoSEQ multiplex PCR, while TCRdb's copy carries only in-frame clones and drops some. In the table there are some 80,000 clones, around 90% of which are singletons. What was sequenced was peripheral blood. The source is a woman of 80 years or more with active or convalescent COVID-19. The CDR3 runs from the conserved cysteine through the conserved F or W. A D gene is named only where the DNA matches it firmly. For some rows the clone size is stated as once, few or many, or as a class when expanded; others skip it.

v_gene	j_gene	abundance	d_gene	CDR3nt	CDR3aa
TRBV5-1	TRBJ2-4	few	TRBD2	TGCGCCAGCAGCGGAACTAGCGAAGGGGACATTCAGTACTTC	CASSGTSEGDIQYF
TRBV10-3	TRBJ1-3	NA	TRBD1	TGTGCCATCACCCGGGACAGGGCCCTGTCTGGAAACACCATATATTTT	CAITRDRALSGNTIYF
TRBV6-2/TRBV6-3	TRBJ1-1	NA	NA	TGTGCCAGCAGTTACCCCGAGGGGAGGGTCAAAACTGAAGCTTTCTTT	CASSYPEGRVKTEAFF
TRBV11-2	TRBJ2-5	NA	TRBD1	TGTGCCAGCACCCCGACAGGGGGCAGGGCAGAGACCCAGTACTTC	CASTPTGGRAETQYF
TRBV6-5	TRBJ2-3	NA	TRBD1	TGTGCCAGCACCCCGGGACAGGGTGGCGGAGATACGCAGTATTTT	CASTPGQGGGDTQYF
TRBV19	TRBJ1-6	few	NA	TGTGCCAGTAGCCGACAGTTATATAATTCACCCCTCCACTTT	CASSRQLYNSPLHF
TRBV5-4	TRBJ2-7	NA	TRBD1	TGTGCCAGCAGCTGGACAGGGAACGAGCAGTACTTC	CASSWTGNEQYF
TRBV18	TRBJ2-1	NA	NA	TGTGCCAGCTCAGATGCGGCAACTAGCTCCTACAATGAGCAGTTCTTC	CASSDAATSSYNEQFF
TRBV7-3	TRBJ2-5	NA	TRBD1	TGTGCCAGCAGCTTAGGGGACAGAGAGACCCAGTACTTC	CASSLGDRETQYF
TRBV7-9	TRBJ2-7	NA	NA	TGTGCCAGCAGCCTTCTCGACGAGCAGTACTTC	CASSLLDEQYF
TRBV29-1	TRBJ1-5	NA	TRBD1	TGCAGCGTTGCCCTCGGGACAGACAATCAGCCCCAGCATTTT	CSVALGTDNQPQHF
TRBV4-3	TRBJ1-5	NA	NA	TGCGCCAGCAGCCAAGCCATCGGGTCTCCCGAGCCCCAGCATTTT	CASSQAIGSPEPQHF
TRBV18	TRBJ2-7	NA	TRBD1	TGTGCCAGCTCCGTAAGGACAGGGGTGGCCTACGAGCAGTACTTC	CASSVRTGVAYEQYF
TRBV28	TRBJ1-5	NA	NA	TGTGCCAGCAGCACGACCCGACAGAATCAGCCCCAGCATTTT	CASSTTRQNQPQHF
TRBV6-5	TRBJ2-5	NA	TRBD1	TGTGCCAGCAGTTACGATACAGGGGGCGCAGAGACCCAGTACTTC	CASSYDTGGAETQYF
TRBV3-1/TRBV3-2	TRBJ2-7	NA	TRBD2	TGTGCCAGCAGCCAGGAACTAGCGGGGGACTACGAGCAGTACTTC	CASSQELAGDYEQYF
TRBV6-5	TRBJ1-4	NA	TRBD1	TGTGCCAGCAGTTACTCGACAGGGGGTAGGGAAAAACTGTTTTTT	CASSYSTGGREKLFF
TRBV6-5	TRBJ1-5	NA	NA	TGTGCCAGCAGCCGTACAGGGATCAGCAATCAGCCCCAGCATTTT	CASSRTGISNQPQHF
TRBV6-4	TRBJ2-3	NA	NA	TGTGCCAGCAGTTACGACAGTAGCACAGATACGCAGTATTTT	CASSYDSSTDTQYF
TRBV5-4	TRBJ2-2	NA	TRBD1	TGTGCCAGCAGCGTTACAGGGGCGAACACCGGGGAGCTGTTTTTT	CASSVTGANTGELFF
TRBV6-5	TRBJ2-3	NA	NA	TGTGCCAGCTCCGGGGGTCGCACAGATACGCAGTATTTT	CASSGGRTDTQYF
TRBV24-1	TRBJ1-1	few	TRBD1	TGTGCCACCAGGGAGACAGGGGGCGGTGAAGCTTTCTTT	CATRETGGGEAFF
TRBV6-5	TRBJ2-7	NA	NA	TGTGCCAGCAGTTACTCAAGTTGGCAGTCCTACGAGCAGTACTTC	CASSYSSWQSYEQYF